The 23 T cell receptor beta chains below all came from one sample that was sequenced in a study of T cell changes during pregnancy in multiple sclerosis. Using immunoSEQ multiplex PCR, the repertoire was profiled, and TCRdb retains in-frame clones only, with some absent. The repertoire holds more than 35,000 clones, with roughly 93% as singletons. The specimen comprised CD4+ T cells from peripheral blood mononuclear cells, sampled in the second trimester of pregnancy. These receptor sequences come from a female donor with multiple sclerosis, enrolled in a pregnancy study.

V gene TRBV5-4 combines with J gene TRBJ2-7; 14 bases fit TRBD2. V was clipped by 3 bases and J by 3 bases; unmatched bases: 5. Germline loops: CDR1 SGHNT, CDR2 YYREEE (reference sequence). The CDR3 has 16 amino acids. CDR3: CASSSRTSGGIYEQYF. For the CDR3, the DNA is TGTGCCAGCAGCTCTCGGACTAGCGGGGGGATCTACGAGCAGTACTTC.

The chain couples TRBV5-1 to TRBJ2-3, with D possibly TRBD1 on 5 matching bases. CDR1 and CDR2 from the germline V gene are SGHRS and YFSETQ. V lost 4 bases and J lost 3, with 6 bases in between. There are 12 residues in the CDR3. The CDR3: CASSDSTDTQYF. CDR3 coding DNA: TGCGCCAGCAGCGACAGTACAGATACGCAGTATTTT.

This chain joins TRBV4-1 and TRBJ2-1, with 8 bases aligning to TRBD2. V lost 1 base and J lost 11; bases outside the gene matches: 7. CDR1 MGHRA and CDR2 YSYEKL come from the germline V gene. The CDR3 spans 14 residues. CDR3 sequence (DNA): TGCGCCAGCAGCCAAGTCTCACTAGCGGACCAGCAGTTCTTC. It specifies CASSQVSLADQQFF.

CDR3 in amino acids: CASSLTLDSYGYTF. In DNA, the CDR3 is TGTGCCAGCAGTCTCACGCTGGACAGCTATGGCTACACCTTC. V gene TRBV6-1 combines with J gene TRBJ1-2, with TRBD1 as a possible D gene (6 bases). This CDR3 comprises 14 residues. V lost 5 bases and J 4 bases, leaving 14 bases between the germline ends. Germline V lookup: CDR1 MNHNS, CDR2 SASEGT.

Written as DNA, the CDR3 is TGTGCCAGCTCCGACAGTTTGAACACTGAAGCTTTCTTT. This codes for CASSDSLNTEAFF. This sequence joins TRBV2 and TRBJ1-1, with D possibly being TRBD1 (5 bases). Trimming removed 8 bases from V and 0 bases from J, with 10 bases in between. The CDR3 covers 13 residues. Germline V gene data show CDR1 as SNHLY and CDR2 as FYNNEI.

The chain couples TRBV6-5 to TRBJ1-2, with D unclear. The CDR3 has 14 amino acids. V lost 0 bases to trimming and J lost 8 bases, with 13 bases between them. CDR1 and CDR2 from the germline V gene are MNHEY and SVGAGI. The CDR3 DNA reads TGTGCCAGCAGTTACTCGACTCCGCCCCGGGGCTACACCTTC. Amino acid sequence: CASSYSTPPRGYTF.

The CDR3 sequence is CASSATGKLNYGYTF. The CDR3 nucleotides are TGTGCCAGCAGCGCCACAGGGAAACTTAACTATGGCTACACCTTC. V and J are TRBV9 and TRBJ1-2; D may be TRBD1 (6 bases). The CDR3 is made up of 15 amino acids. Trimming cost V 3 bases and J 1 base, with 13 bases left between them. Germline CDR1 reads SGDLS; CDR2 reads YYNGEE.

The CDR3 region has the DNA TGTGCCAGCAGTCCCGGCATGCGGAGCTCCTACAATGAGCAGTTCTTC. Protein sequence: CASSPGMRSSYNEQFF. The chain combines TRBV27 with TRBJ2-1; no reliable D call. The V and J ends lost 5 bases and 0 bases respectively, with 14 bases between them. Germline assignment: CDR1 MNHEY and CDR2 SMNVEV (reference sequence). The CDR3 consists of 16 residues.

The chain links TRBV7-2 to TRBJ2-7; 10 positions match TRBD2. The CDR3 sequence is 16 residues long. J lost 7 bases, V lost 2 bases, and 11 bases had no gene match. Germline V gives CDR1 SGHTA, CDR2 FQGNSA. CDR3 DNA sequence: TGTGCCAGCAGCTTACAGAGCGGGGGGGCGGCACGGGAGCAGTACTTC. It encodes CASSLQSGGAAREQYF.

The chain has TRBV2 and TRBJ2-2; D is possibly TRBD1 (7 bases). V lost 3 bases and J 1 base, leaving 12 bases between the germline ends. The CDR3 is 16 residues long. Germline V CDR1 and CDR2: SNHLY, FYNNEI. CDR3 protein: CASSDWRGRNTGELFF. The CDR3 nucleotides read TGTGCCAGCAGTGATTGGAGGGGGCGGAACACCGGGGAGCTGTTTTTT.

The V and J genes are TRBV7-2 and TRBJ2-2; perhaps TRBD2 as D (7 bases). The V and J ends lost 0 bases and 2 bases respectively, with 10 bases between them. This CDR3 spans 16 amino acids. In germline, CDR1 is SGHTA, CDR2 FQGNSA. CDR3 DNA sequence: TGTGCCAGCAGCTTAGCGGCGGGGGCCAACACCGGGGAGCTGTTTTTT. This gives the protein CASSLAAGANTGELFF.

In this sample, this clone turned up once. The chain links TRBV5-1 to TRBJ2-5; D might be TRBD1 (5 bases). V dropped 3 bases and J dropped 1 base, with 16 bases sitting between them. Germline CDR1 and CDR2: SGHRS and YFSETQ. This CDR3 region has 16 residues. The CDR3 loop is CASSSWGRAIQETQYF. The CDR3 bases are TGCGCCAGCAGCTCCTGGGGCAGGGCAATCCAAGAGACCCAGTACTTC.

CDR3 amino acids: CAISPGTGINEQYF. CDR3 bases: TGTGCCATCAGCCCCGGGACAGGGATTAACGAGCAGTACTTC. This chain connects TRBV10-3 to TRBJ2-7, with 9 bases lining up with TRBD1. Unmatched junction bases numbered 8, after V lost 6 bases and J lost 5 bases. This CDR3 has 14 amino acids. In germline, CDR1 is ENHRY, CDR2 SYGVKD.

This chain uses TRBV9 with TRBJ2-1; no clear D gene. The germline gives CDR1 SGDLS, CDR2 YYNGEE. Trimming took off 0 bases at V and 7 bases at J, with 20 bases between the two ends. The CDR3 spans 17 residues. The CDR3: CASSVGRSTRSKNEQFF. CDR3 bases: TGTGCCAGCAGCGTAGGGCGGTCGACCCGGTCTAAAAATGAGCAGTTCTTC.

V usage is TRBV7-9 and J usage is TRBJ2-5, with TRBD2 matching 10 bases. V lost 5 bases, J lost 7 bases, and 10 bases stayed unmatched. The CDR3 is 15 residues long. CDR1 and CDR2 from the germline V gene are SEHNR and FQNEAQ (reference sequence). The CDR3 protein is CASSTSSGRLGTQYF. In DNA, the CDR3 is TGTGCCAGCAGCACGTCTAGCGGGAGACTTGGGACCCAGTACTTC.

The count of this clone is one. The chain uses TRBV6-5 and TRBJ1-1, with 7 bases matching TRBD1. This CDR3 has 14 residues. With V trimmed by 7 bases and J by 4 bases, 9 bases remained unmatched. Germline V gene lookup returns CDR1 MNHEY and CDR2 SVGAGI. CDR3 in amino acids: CASIPGGRGTEAFF. CDR3 nucleotides: TGTGCCAGCATCCCAGGGGGGCGAGGCACTGAAGCTTTCTTT.

This clone has only one observation. The gene calls are TRBV4-3 and TRBJ2-4; 7 nucleotides line up with TRBD1. Germline lookup yields CDR1 LGHNA and CDR2 YSLEER. V was pared by 0 bases and J by 0 bases, with 8 bases of the junction left unmatched. The CDR3 runs 18 residues. Here the CDR3 reads CASSQDRGQPIAKNIQYF. DNA for the CDR3: TGCGCCAGCAGCCAAGATAGGGGACAGCCCATAGCCAAAAACATTCAGTACTTC.

The gene calls are TRBV25-1 and TRBJ1-1, with 7 bases lining up with TRBD1. The CDR3 runs to 13 residues. Trimming at V came to 7 bases and at J to 1 base, leaving 3 bases not matched to a gene. Per the germline V gene, CDR1 is MGHDK and CDR2 is SYGVNS. Written as DNA, the CDR3 is TGTGCCAGCATGGACAGGAAGAACACTGAAGCTTTCTTT. It codes for CASMDRKNTEAFF.

V and J are TRBV29-1 and TRBJ1-1; no clear D. V was clipped by 1 base and J by 11 bases, with 11 bases between them. The CDR3 covers 11 residues. Germline V CDR1 and CDR2: SQVTM, ANQGSEA. In DNA form, the CDR3 reads TGCAGCGTTGAAGCGCGCCGCTGGGCTTTCTTT. It specifies CSVEARRWAFF.

V usage is TRBV15 and J usage is TRBJ1-2, with 9 positions matching TRBD1. In germline, CDR1 is LNHNV, CDR2 YYDKDF (reference sequence). CDR3 length: 14 residues. V was pared by 1 base and J by 6 bases, with 3 bases of the junction left unmatched. The CDR3 bases are TGTGCCACCAGCAGAGTCCGGACAGGGGATGGCTACACCTTC. As protein: CATSRVRTGDGYTF.

The gene calls are TRBV14 and TRBJ2-3; D possibly corresponds to TRBD1 (6 bases). Germline V CDR1 and CDR2: SGHDN, FVKESK. With 6 bases removed from V and 0 bases from J, the gap between germline ends came to 34 bases. This CDR3 has 22 residues. CDR3 coding DNA: TGTGCCAGCAGACTAAACCCTAGGGGGTTTTATTCCAAACGATCTAGCACAGATACGCAGTATTTT. Its protein product is CASRLNPRGFYSKRSSTDTQYF.

This clone was found once. In DNA, the CDR3 is TGTGCCAGCAGCTTAAGACTAGCGGAGACCCAGTACTTC. Residues: CASSLRLAETQYF. This rearrangement joins TRBV9 to TRBJ2-5, with 8 nucleotides matching TRBD2. Trimming removed 4 bases from V and 5 bases from J; junction bases left unmatched: 4. Germline V CDR1 and CDR2: SGDLS, YYNGEE. There are 13 residues in the CDR3. The whole variable domain, remainder taken from reference TRBV9 and TRBJ2-5, is DSGVTQTPKHLITATGQRVTLRCSPRSGDLSVYWYQQSLDQGLQFLIQYYNGEERAKGNILERFSAQQFPDLHSELNLSSLELGDSALYFCASSLRLAETQYFGPGTRLLVL.

The chain uses TRBV19 and TRBJ2-1, with 8 positions matching TRBD1. The V and J ends lost 5 bases and 7 bases, in that order; junction bases with no gene match: 13. Looked up from germline, CDR1 is LNHDA and CDR2 is SQIVND (reference sequence). This CDR3 has 16 residues. CDR3 bases: TGTGCCAGTAGTTCCCGGACAGGGTTAATGTGGAATGAGCAGTTCTTC. Protein product: CASSSRTGLMWNEQFF. Using reference TRBV19 and TRBJ2-1 for the parts outside the CDR3, the full variable domain is DGGITQSPKYLFRKEGQNVTLSCEQNLNHDAMYWYRQDPGQGLRLIYYSQIVNDFQKGDIAEGYSVSREKKESFPLTVTSAQKNPTAFYLCASSSRTGLMWNEQFFGPGTRLTVL.